This T cell receptor beta chain derives from a study of circulating tumor DNA in untreated peripheral T-cell lymphoma. This tumor tissue came from a pretreatment baseline collection. Clones were read by immunoSEQ multiplex PCR, and TCRdb kept only the in-frame ones, dropping some. The sample has 5,000 or so clones; roughly two thirds are singletons. General observations from the study: Tumor-specific clonotypes were found in 76% of patients.

The CDR3 is made up of 16 amino acids. Per germline, CDR1 MDHEN and CDR2 SYDVKM. V was clipped by 9 bases and J by 0 bases, with 21 bases between them. As to this clone: Its antigen is unknown.

V gene TRBV28 combines with J gene TRBJ2-7; possibly TRBD1 or TRBD2 for D (5 bases each). This TCR was sampled from a human donor with peripheral T-cell lymphoma. The source material was tumor tissue. The CDR3: CASRDSLGESSYEQYF. CDR3 in DNA: TGTGCCAGTAGAGATAGTCTAGGGGAGAGCTCCTACGAGCAGTACTTC.